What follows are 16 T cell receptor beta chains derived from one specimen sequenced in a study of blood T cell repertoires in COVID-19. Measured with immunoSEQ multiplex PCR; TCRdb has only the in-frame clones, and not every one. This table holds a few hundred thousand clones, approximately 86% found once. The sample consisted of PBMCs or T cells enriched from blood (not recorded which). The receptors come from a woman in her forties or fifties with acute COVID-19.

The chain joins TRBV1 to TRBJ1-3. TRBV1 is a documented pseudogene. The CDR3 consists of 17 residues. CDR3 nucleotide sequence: TGCACCAGCAGCCAAGATGAAAAACTGAGCTCTGGAAACACCATATATTTT. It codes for CTSSQDEKLSSGNTIYF.

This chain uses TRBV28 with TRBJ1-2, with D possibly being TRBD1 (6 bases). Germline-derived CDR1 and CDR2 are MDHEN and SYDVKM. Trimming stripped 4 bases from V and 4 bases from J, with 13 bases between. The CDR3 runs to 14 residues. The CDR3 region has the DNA TGTGCCAGCAGTTCCGGACAGAGCTTCTATGGCTACACCTTC. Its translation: CASSSGQSFYGYTF.

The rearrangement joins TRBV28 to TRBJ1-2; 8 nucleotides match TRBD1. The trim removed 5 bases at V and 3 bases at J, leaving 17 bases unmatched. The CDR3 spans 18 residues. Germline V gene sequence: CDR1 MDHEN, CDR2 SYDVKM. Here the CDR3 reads CASSPIEGFRGRDYGYTF. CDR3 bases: TGTGCCAGCAGTCCTATCGAGGGGTTCAGGGGGCGCGACTATGGCTACACCTTC.

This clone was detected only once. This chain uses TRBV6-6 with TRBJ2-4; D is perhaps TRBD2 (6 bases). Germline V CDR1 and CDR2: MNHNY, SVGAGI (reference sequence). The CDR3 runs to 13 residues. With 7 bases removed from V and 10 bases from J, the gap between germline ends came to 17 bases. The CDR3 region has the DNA TGTGCCAGCACCCCCGGGACTTCGGGTATTCAGTACTTC. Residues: CASTPGTSGIQYF.

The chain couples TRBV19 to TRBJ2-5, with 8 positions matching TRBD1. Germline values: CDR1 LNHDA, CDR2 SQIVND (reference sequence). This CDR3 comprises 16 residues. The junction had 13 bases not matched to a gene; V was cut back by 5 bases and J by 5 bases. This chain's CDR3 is CASSRPLGTGGETQYF. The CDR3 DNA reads TGTGCCAGTAGTCGACCCCTAGGGACAGGCGGGGAGACCCAGTACTTC.

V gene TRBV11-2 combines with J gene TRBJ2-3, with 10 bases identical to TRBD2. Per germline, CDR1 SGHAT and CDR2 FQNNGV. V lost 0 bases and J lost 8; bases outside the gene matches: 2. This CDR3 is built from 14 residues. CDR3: CASSLDLAGVTQYF. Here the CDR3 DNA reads TGTGCCAGCAGCTTAGATCTAGCGGGAGTTACGCAGTATTTT.

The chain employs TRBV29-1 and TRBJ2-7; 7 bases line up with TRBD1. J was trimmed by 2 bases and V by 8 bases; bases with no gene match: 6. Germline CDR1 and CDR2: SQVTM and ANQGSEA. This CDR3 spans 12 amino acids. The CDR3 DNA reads TGCAGCACGGGGACAGAACCCTACGAGCAGTACTTC. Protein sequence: CSTGTEPYEQYF.

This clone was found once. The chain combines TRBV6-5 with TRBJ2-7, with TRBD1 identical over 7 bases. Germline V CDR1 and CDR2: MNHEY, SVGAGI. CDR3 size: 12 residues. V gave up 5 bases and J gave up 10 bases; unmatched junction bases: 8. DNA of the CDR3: TGTGCCAGCAGTCCGTTGACAGGGATCCAGTACTTC. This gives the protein CASSPLTGIQYF.

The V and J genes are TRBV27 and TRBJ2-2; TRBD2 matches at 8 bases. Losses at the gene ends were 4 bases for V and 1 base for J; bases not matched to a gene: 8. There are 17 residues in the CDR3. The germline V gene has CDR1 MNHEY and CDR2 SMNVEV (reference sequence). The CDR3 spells CASSSSGLAGNTGELFF. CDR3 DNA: TGTGCCAGCAGTTCTTCCGGACTAGCAGGGAACACCGGGGAGCTGTTTTTT.

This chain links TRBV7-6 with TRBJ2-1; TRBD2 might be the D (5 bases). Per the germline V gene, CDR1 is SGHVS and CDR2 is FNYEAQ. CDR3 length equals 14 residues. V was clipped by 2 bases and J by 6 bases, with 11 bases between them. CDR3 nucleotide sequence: TGTGCCAGCAGCTTAAGCTCGAGCGGCAATGAGCAGTTCTTC. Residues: CASSLSSSGNEQFF.

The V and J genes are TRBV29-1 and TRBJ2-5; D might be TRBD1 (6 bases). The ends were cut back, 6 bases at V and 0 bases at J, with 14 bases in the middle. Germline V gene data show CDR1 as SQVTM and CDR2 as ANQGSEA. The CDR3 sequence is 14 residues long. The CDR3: CSVSYRVYQETQYF. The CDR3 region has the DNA TGCAGCGTCTCTTACAGGGTTTACCAAGAGACCCAGTACTTC.

CDR3 bases: TGTGCCAGCAGCAAGACAGGGGGCGATAATTCACCCCTCCACTTT. The encoded protein is CASSKTGGDNSPLHF. The chain recombines TRBV5-5 with TRBJ1-6; TRBD1 matches at 10 bases. Germline-derived CDR1 and CDR2 are SGHKS and YYEKEE (reference sequence). The CDR3 totals 15 residues. Trimming cost V 4 bases and J 5 bases; bases outside gene matches: 3.

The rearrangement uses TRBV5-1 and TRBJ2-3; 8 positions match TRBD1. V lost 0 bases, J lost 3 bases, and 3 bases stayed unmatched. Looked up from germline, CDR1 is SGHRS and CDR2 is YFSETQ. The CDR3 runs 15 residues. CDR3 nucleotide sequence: TGCGCCAGCAGCTTGGTTCAGGGGGCAACAGATACGCAGTATTTT. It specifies CASSLVQGATDTQYF. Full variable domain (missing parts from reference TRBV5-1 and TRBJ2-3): KAGVTQTPRYLIKTRGQQVTLSCSPISGHRSVSWYQQTPGQGLQFLFEYFSETQRNKGNFPGRFSGRQFSNSRSEMNVSTLELGDSALYLCASSLVQGATDTQYFGPGTRLTVL.

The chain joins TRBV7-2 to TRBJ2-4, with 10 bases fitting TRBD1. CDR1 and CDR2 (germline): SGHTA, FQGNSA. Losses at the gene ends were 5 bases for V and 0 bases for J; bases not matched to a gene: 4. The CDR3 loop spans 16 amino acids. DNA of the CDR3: TGTGCCAGCAGCCAGGGGACAGGGGTAGCCAAAAACATTCAGTACTTC. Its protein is CASSQGTGVAKNIQYF.

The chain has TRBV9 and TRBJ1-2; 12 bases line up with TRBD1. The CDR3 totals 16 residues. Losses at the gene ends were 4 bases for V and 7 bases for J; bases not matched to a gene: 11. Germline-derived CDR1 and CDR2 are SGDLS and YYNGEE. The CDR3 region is CASSPGDRGRMVGYTF. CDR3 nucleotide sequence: TGTGCCAGCAGCCCCGGGGACAGGGGGCGGATGGTTGGCTACACCTTC.

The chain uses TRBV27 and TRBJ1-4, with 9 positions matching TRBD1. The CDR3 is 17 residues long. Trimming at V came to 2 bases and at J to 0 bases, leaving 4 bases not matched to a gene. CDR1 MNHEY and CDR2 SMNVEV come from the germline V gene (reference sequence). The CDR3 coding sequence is TGTGCCAGCAGTTTAGGGACAGGGTTTGCAACTAATGAAAAACTGTTTTTT. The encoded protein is CASSLGTGFATNEKLFF.